The present entry profiles one T cell receptor (beta chain) with its context. Its target is not known. The donors were in the roughly 110-subject validation cohort, distinct from the 666-subject first cohort. The source of the sample is a study of cytomegalovirus exposure and HLA in healthy donors. Study results and caveats: Listed as cytomegalovirus-associated were roughly 180 TCR beta chains.

V was clipped by 2 bases and J by 10 bases, with 14 bases between them. CDR3 length: 13 amino acids. Germline V lookup: CDR1 ENHRY, CDR2 SYGVKD. The assay was immunoSEQ multiplex PCR, and TCRdb's table has in-frame clones only and misses some. The sample lists 160,000 or so clones, around nine tenths occurring once. Sequenced input: PBMCs. The chain carries TRBV10-3 and TRBJ1-1; D not certain. The sequence derives from a woman aged 25 to 39 in good health and CMV-seronegative. The CDR3: CAISEPSGRVAFF. The CDR3 nucleotides are TGTGCCATCAGTGAGCCATCGGGGAGGGTAGCTTTCTTT.